The 5 T cell receptor beta chains below were found in one sample sequenced in a study of CD8 T cells in ankylosing spondylitis. Whole-study findings and limits: One TCR beta motif, made up of eight highly homologous variants, appeared characteristic of ankylosing spondylitis blood.

Their target antigens are unknown. TCRdb redid the calling of the 5' RACE reads with MiXCR, one entry per CDR3 protein. The repertoire holds over 600,000 distinct CDR3 sequences, with roughly 19% as singletons. Sequenced input: blood, either unsorted or a sorted T cell fraction (not recorded which). The receptors stem from a male donor with ankylosing spondylitis.

This clonotype was detected only a few times. The chain uses TRBV20-1 and TRBJ2-1, with D possibly TRBD2 on 6 matching bases. Germline values: CDR1 DFQATT, CDR2 SNEGSKA (reference sequence). CDR3 length: 14 amino acids. With 6 bases removed from V and 3 bases from J, the gap between germline ends came to 15 bases. CDR3 protein: CSAASPGVYNEQFF. DNA for the CDR3: TGCAGTGCCGCTTCACCGGGGGTCTACAATGAGCAGTTCTTC.

The table lists this clonotype with a few counts. The CDR3 DNA reads as TGCAGTGCTAGTCTTGTCCGGAATGAGCAGTTCTTC. It codes for CSASLVRNEQFF. This chain uses TRBV20-1 with TRBJ2-1; D not resolved. The V gene's germline CDR1 is DFQATT and CDR2 SNEGSKA (reference sequence). The CDR3 spans 12 residues. The V gene lost 3 bases and the J gene lost 7 bases, with 10 bases spanning the gap.

The J gene is TRBJ2-2, the V gene TRBV7-8; D ambiguous. Trimming stripped 4 bases from V and 3 bases from J, with 15 bases between. CDR1 is SGHVS, CDR2 FQNEAQ, per germline. CDR3 length: 16 amino acids. The DNA of the CDR3 is TGTGCCAGCAGCTATCTTCATCCTGGGGACACCGGGGAGCTGTTTTTT. Protein sequence: CASSYLHPGDTGELFF.

The chain combines TRBV7-2 with TRBJ2-7; 7 bases map to TRBD2. CDR1 and CDR2 from the germline V gene are SGHTA and FQGNSA. The CDR3 totals 16 residues. The V gene end was trimmed by 0 bases and the J gene end by 1 base; junction bases not matched to a gene: 6. The CDR3 region is CASSLAPSGRSYEQYF. The CDR3 DNA sequence: TGTGCCAGCAGCTTAGCCCCTAGCGGACGATCCTACGAGCAGTACTTC. Supplemented by reference TRBV7-2 and TRBJ2-7, the full variable domain reads GAGVSQSPSNKVTEKGKDVELRCDPISGHTALYWYRQSLGQGLEFLIYFQGNSAPDKSGLPSDRFSAERTGGSVSTLTIQRTQQEDSAVYLCASSLAPSGRSYEQYFGPGTRLTVT.

The chain combines TRBV12-3 or TRBV12-4 with TRBJ2-1; TRBD2 aligns across 10 bases. V lost 4 bases, J lost 2 bases, and 5 bases stayed unmatched. The CDR3 sequence is 16 residues long. The CDR3 DNA follows: TGTGCCAGCAGTTCACAAACTAGCGGGGCCTACAATGAGCAGTTCTTC. Protein sequence: CASSSQTSGAYNEQFF.